The source of this T cell receptor (beta chain) is a study of cytomegalovirus exposure and HLA in healthy donors (dated by TCRdb to 2016 to 2017). A note on the overall study: In an earlier analysis of 550 to 750 of the donors, less than 350 Gb of sequence data and roughly 100 million unique TCR beta sequences from approximately 180 million T cells were reported. An early release that covered about 600 HLA-typed donors contained around 330 gigabases of sequencing data and tens of millions of unique TCR sequences. The genetic ancestry cluster associated with self-reported Caucasian donors included about 81% of the roughly 380 genotyped donors. The study was designed to test whether signatures of past pathogen exposure could be identified by cataloging public T cell receptors. The study used immunosequencing to profile the T cell repertoires of approximately 640 subjects and linked those repertoires to cytomegalovirus serostatus. A separate validation cohort of roughly 130 different subjects was used in addition to the roughly 720-subject first cohort. To predict cytomegalovirus infection status, the study brought together high-throughput TCR immunosequencing, statistical association of individual TCRs with disease status, and machine learning. In a later analysis, previously published TCR beta repertoires from 666 donors were re-analyzed and high-resolution HLA genotyping was added so that TCR occurrence patterns could be studied. The later analysis used no new phenotypic data to find candidate immune exposures, relying instead on TCR beta sequences and their occurrence across donors. An earlier analysis of 587 of the donors used high-throughput TCR beta sequencing to judge whether each TCR beta V gene segment behaved as functional or pseudogenic. Donor age, sex, ethnicity and CMV serostatus were compiled alongside the repertoire data. A later genetic analysis took genome-wide SNP genotypes for about 55% of the 666 donors and used that subset as a discovery cohort. All discovery cohort repertoires had been generated on a single sequencing platform. HLA typing included class I and class II loci at four-digit resolution. Typing coverage varied by locus: about 620-640 donors for A, B, C, DRB1 and DQB1; approximately 500 for DQA1; more than 600 for DPA1; 450 to 480 for DPB1. About 5 DR-DQ haplotypes were handled as single units for association and clustering, since linkage in the cohort was strong. On average, around 200,000 unique TCR beta nucleotide sequences were sequenced per donor among 350 to 400 genotyped donors of the cohort, with 15% to 20% of those sequences being non-productive.

The library relied on the immunoSEQ multiplex PCR assay. For the multiplex PCR, a mixture combining 60 forward primers for TCR Vbeta segments and 13 reverse primers for TCR Jbeta segments was used. A multiplex PCR assay on genomic DNA amplified the CDR3 region of rearranged TCR beta genes. The Illumina HiSeq System was used to sequence the amplified TCR beta libraries as 87-base-pair reads. The original methods were these. Across the roughly 700 repertoires, a later analysis counted roughly 77 million unique TCR beta chains, 8.5 million to 12 million of which were shared by at least two donors. To remove PCR and sequencing errors, raw reads were error-corrected and collapsed into unique sequences using a nearest-neighbor algorithm that merged closely related sequences. Alignment of CDR3 sequences to IMGT reference sequences was used to assign V, D and J gene segments. For a sequence to be retained, a match of at least six nucleotides was required to both a V gene segment and a J gene segment. Rearrangements were classified as productive when the CDR3 lacked stop codons and remained in frame with V and J, and all other rearrangements were classified as non-productive. Following IMGT convention, CDR3 was defined as the stretch from the second conserved V-encoded cysteine to the conserved J-encoded phenylalanine. The earlier analysis of approximately 500 of the donors excluded sequences that lacked an unambiguous match to a single V gene segment. In an earlier analysis of some 590 of the donors, a V segment was called functional when productive rearrangements were above 56.7%, and segregating when the standard deviation between donors exceeded 5%. A statistical classification framework was developed to diagnose cytomegalovirus status using the catalog of TCR beta chain sequences. A later analysis assigned V and J genes by comparing TCR nucleotide sequences with IMGT/GENE-DB human TR gene sequences. In a later analysis, CDR3 sequences and most-parsimonious VDJ recombination scenarios were assigned using the TCRdist pipeline. In a later analysis, each TCR beta chain was defined by its CDR3 amino acid sequence together with its V-gene family, and reads lacking a unique V-gene family were excluded. As a way to deal with suspected cross-contamination and a sequencing artifact, a later analysis dropped 500 to 700 nucleotide sequences that were highly shared and had low generation probability. In a later analysis, a clonal expansion index for each public chain was calculated from normalized within-repertoire ranks of inferred template counts. A later analysis computed generation probabilities with a VDJ recombination model fitted to out-of-frame rearrangements, and checked the results against IGoR. A later analysis scored TCR-TCR, TCR-HLA and TCR-CMV co-occurrence with hypergeometric tests, applying a repertoire-size bias correction to TCR pairs. False discovery rates were estimated in a later analysis by permuting HLA or CMV assignments 20 times. In a later analysis, co-occurring TCRs were grouped using DBSCAN, with TCRdist sequence similarity added in when clustering inside HLA-allele-positive subsets. Co-occurrence clustering excluded repertoires with fewer than 30,000 or more than 120,000 public chains, plus five with anomalous nucleotide sharing. The clones in this table, taken by TCRdb from immuneACCESS, are in-frame only. Not every clone is retained; where verified, under half of the shortfall comes from an unresolved V gene, and the cause of the rest is unknown. From that table come the V and J calls and clone size; the DNA was used to work out D and trimming. The sample table gives approximately 150,000 clones. The ten largest make up about 2% of the sample.

The cohort consisted of more than 650 healthy bone marrow donors. At the time of sampling, every cohort member was nominally healthy, though immune exposures that went unrecorded were likely present. The donor tested CMV seronegative, placing the donor among the 350 to 400 seronegative members of the cohort. Each donor provided a peripheral blood sample, and peripheral blood mononuclear cells were used for TCR beta sequencing. The Qiagen DNeasy Blood Extraction Kit was used to extract genomic DNA from the blood cell samples. Beyond this particular receptor, the publication reports: A later genetic analysis associated a missense DCLRE1C variant with V-gene and J-gene trimming of TCR beta chains, and an independent cohort replicated the association. The classifier was reported to diagnose cytomegalovirus status with high specificity and sensitivity in both the original and validation cohorts. Immune exposure information for the cohort was limited to CMV serostatus. Because HLA typing was unavailable for some donors at each locus, only the typed subset was used in association tests. When HLA alleles, especially DR and DQ, strongly co-occurred, attributing TCR associations to individual alleles was difficult. Across donors, most TCR sequences were observed very rarely, whereas some public TCRs were present in many individuals. The authors suggested that the approach could potentially be extended to other disease states and immunological phenotypes. Because counts were too low, around 18 rarely observed V segments, including chromosome 9 orphons, were left out of the earlier analysis of approximately 500 of the donors. In a later analysis, HLA-associated TCR beta chains showed more clonal expansion and lower generation probabilities than non-associated chains that were equally common. In a later analysis, most CMV-associated TCR beta chains were found to appear HLA-restricted, with HLA associations seemingly driven largely by CMV exposure. In this cohort, only TCR beta chains were sequenced, and detectable features were limited by the absence of alpha or paired-chain data. A total of fewer than 200 TCR beta chains were listed by the study as associated with cytomegalovirus. A further reported finding was that TCR beta sequences accurately predicted the HLA-A and HLA-B alleles for most subjects in the first cohort. According to a later analysis, parvovirus B19, influenza, CMV and Epstein-Barr virus appeared linked to several top co-occurrence clusters. A few of the identified cytomegalovirus-associated TCR beta chains were confirmed in vitro to be specific for cytomegalovirus antigens. In a later analysis, about 16,000 TCR beta sequences were associated with specific HLA alleles at a false discovery rate of 0.05. A later analysis found that TCR association rates varied across HLA loci, with DRB1 alleles showing the most associated TCRs and HLA-C alleles the fewest. Correlated functional status among segregating V segments might reflect linkage disequilibrium, but an unknown experimental factor could not be ruled out. In an earlier analysis of 587 of the donors, most TCR beta V segments appeared in productive rearrangements about 87% or about 30% of the time, broadly matching IMGT annotations. A later genetic analysis reported fewer N-insertions in productive TCRs among donors in an Asian-associated ancestry cluster than the roughly 700-donor mean. A cluster of highly shared sequence variants was judged likely to be a technical artifact of the sequencing pipeline. Sequencing depth was assumed to be roughly uniform across donors in the presence/absence analyses, though that assumption may not hold.

To note about this clone: It lacks a known antigen.

The clonotype comes from a woman younger than 30 in good health and CMV-seronegative. Sequencing input: PBMCs.

The CDR3 reads CASSLSGTHYGYTF. The sequence in DNA is TGTGCCAGCAGCTTGTCCGGGACACACTATGGCTACACCTTC. This receptor chain uses TRBV7-9 and TRBJ1-2; the D gene is possibly TRBD1, with 6 bases matching. The trim is 3 bases for V and 3 bases for J, with a gap of 11 bases between the germline ends. Based on the germline V gene (reference sequence), the CDR1 and CDR2 sequences are SEHNR and FQNEAQ. From the cysteine up to the phenylalanine, the CDR3 has a length of 14 residues. Only the CDR3 part of the read is kept: 42 bases, read in frame from the first base.